The 23 T cell receptor beta chains presented below share a single source sample, sequenced in a study of blood T cells in healthy people across ages. A J-beta primer mix and a sample-barcoded 5' primer were used in a second PCR of roughly 6 to 12 cycles. One entry per CDR3 protein, called by TCRdb with MiXCR from the 5' RACE reads. The sample has around 1.5 million distinct CDR3 sequences; almost 35% are singletons. Material: blood. The receptors come from a woman aged 30 to 39 in good health.

A remark on this clonotype: Germline is not matched at one junction end, which may reflect a read error. This rearrangement joins TRBV20-1 to TRBJ2-4, with D possibly matching TRBD2 (7 bases). The end of the DNA fits TRBJ2-5 better, so the J call may be wrong. The V gene's germline CDR1 is DFQATT and CDR2 SNEGSKA (reference sequence). CDR3 length: 16 amino acids. The CDR3 loop is CSVRSGEGGDHETQYF. CDR3 DNA: TGCAGTGTCCGATCAGGGGAGGGGGGCGACCACGAGACCCAGTACTTC.

This clonotype was counted between two and nine times. The chain combines TRBV11-2 with TRBJ1-2; D unclear. Germline CDR1 SGHAT, CDR2 FQNNGV. The CDR3 extends over 13 amino acids. The V end lost 8 bases, the J end lost 0 bases, and 10 bases lay between the germline ends. This chain's CDR3 is CASGYTSNYGYTF. CDR3 sequence (DNA): TGTGCCAGCGGGTACACTTCTAACTATGGCTACACCTTC.

The chain carries TRBV7-2 and TRBJ2-3; D might be TRBD1 (5 bases). The CDR3 spans 16 residues. Germline V gene lookup returns CDR1 SGHTA and CDR2 FQGNSA. The V end was cut by 1 base, the J end by 3 bases, with 14 bases between. CDR3 in amino acids: CASSLGPRVVTDTQYF. In nucleotides, the CDR3 is TGTGCCAGCAGCTTAGGCCCCAGGGTTGTTACAGATACGCAGTATTTT.

This clonotype has just a few counts. CDR3 DNA sequence: TGTGCCAGCGAAACAGGGAGGGGGGTTGCCTATGGCTACACCTTC. Amino acids: CASETGRGVAYGYTF. The chain combines TRBV12-3 or TRBV12-4 with TRBJ1-2, with D possibly matching TRBD1 (6 bases). This CDR3 comprises 15 residues. V lost 8 bases and J lost 4, with 20 bases in between.

This clonotype showed up just a few times. V gene TRBV6-6 combines with J gene TRBJ2-5; TRBD2 agrees at 9 bases. The CDR3 runs to 15 residues. The junction had 6 bases not matched to a gene; V was cut back by 2 bases and J by 5 bases. Germline lookup yields CDR1 MNHNY and CDR2 SVGAGI (reference sequence). The DNA of the CDR3 is TGTGCCAGCAGTTACGGGTTTAGCGGGGGTGAGACCCAGTACTTC. It is translated as CASSYGFSGGETQYF.

The sample holds a few counts of this clonotype. The CDR3: CASSLELVGRSEQYF. CDR3 sequence (DNA): TGCGCCAGCAGCTTGGAACTTGTAGGGAGGAGCGAGCAGTACTTC. The chain uses TRBV5-1 and TRBJ2-7, with a possible D match to TRBD2 (6 bases). Germline-derived CDR1 and CDR2 are SGHRS and YFSETQ. The CDR3 is 15 amino acids. The V gene lost 0 bases and the J gene lost 6 bases, with 16 bases spanning the gap.

The rearrangement links TRBV6-5 to TRBJ2-5, with 10 bases identical to TRBD1. Germline V gene data show CDR1 as MNHEY and CDR2 as SVGAGI. With V trimmed by 6 bases and J by 5 bases, 6 bases remained unmatched. The CDR3 sequence is 14 residues long. Written as DNA, the CDR3 is TGTGCCAGCAGCACTGACAGGGGGCAGGAGACCCAGTACTTC. Translating gives CASSTDRGQETQYF.

This chain links TRBV7-9 with TRBJ2-7; weak D call: TRBD2 (6 bases). This CDR3 comprises 15 residues. V shed 5 bases and J shed 3 bases, with 17 bases lying between them. Germline lookup yields CDR1 SEHNR and CDR2 FQNEAQ (reference sequence). CDR3 in DNA: TGTGCCAGCAGCAAAGTGGGGGAGGCGGGCTACGAGCAGTACTTC. Translation gives CASSKVGEAGYEQYF.

This clonotype has a handful of counts. The chain employs TRBV27 and TRBJ2-3, with D perhaps matching TRBD2 (5 bases). V lost 3 bases and J lost 8, with 12 bases in between. Germline CDR1 MNHEY, CDR2 SMNVEV (reference sequence). The CDR3 spans 13 residues. The CDR3 sequence is CASSFVFGGTQYF. CDR3 DNA: TGTGCCAGCAGTTTTGTATTTGGAGGTACGCAGTATTTT.

This chain joins TRBV5-5 and TRBJ2-1; tentative D call: TRBD2 (5 bases). Deletions cut 4 bases from V and 0 bases from J, with 14 bases between. The CDR3 covers 16 residues. Germline-derived CDR1 and CDR2 are SGHKS and YYEKEE (reference sequence). The CDR3 sequence: CASSGGPGNSYNEQFF. The CDR3 region has the DNA TGTGCCAGCAGCGGTGGCCCGGGAAACTCCTACAATGAGCAGTTCTTC.

The genes are TRBV6-5 and TRBJ2-5, with D possibly TRBD1 on 5 matching bases. Deletions cut 0 bases from V and 3 bases from J, with 8 bases between. This CDR3 contains 14 residues. Germline V gene sequence: CDR1 MNHEY, CDR2 SVGAGI. Written as DNA, the CDR3 is TGTGCCAGCAGTTACTCTCAGGGTAAAGAGACCCAGTACTTC. It codes for CASSYSQGKETQYF.

This clonotype was seen ten or more times. J is TRBJ2-1 and V is TRBV11-2; D assignment may be TRBD1 or TRBD2 (5 bases each). V lost 4 bases to trimming and J lost 7 bases, with 14 bases between them. The CDR3 is 14 amino acids. Per the germline V gene, CDR1 is SGHAT and CDR2 is FQNNGV. This chain's CDR3 is CASSWTPGRNEQFF. The DNA of the CDR3 is TGTGCCAGCAGCTGGACCCCGGGGCGAAATGAGCAGTTCTTC.

The V call is TRBV20-1, the J call TRBJ2-1, with D hard to call. The CDR3 extends over 12 amino acids. Between the trimmed V and J ends, which lost 6 bases and 7 bases, there was a span of 13 bases. Germline CDR1 DFQATT, CDR2 SNEGSKA (reference sequence). CDR3 DNA: TGCAGTGCCGCCATGACCGTAAATGAGCAGTTCTTC. Protein: CSAAMTVNEQFF.

The chain links TRBV3-1 to TRBJ1-2, with D perhaps matching TRBD1 (5 bases). V shed 5 bases and J shed 8 bases, with 15 bases lying between them. The CDR3 extends over 13 amino acids. Germline lookup yields CDR1 LGHDT and CDR2 YNNKEL (reference sequence). This chain's CDR3 is CASSFRELGGYTF. CDR3 sequence (DNA): TGTGCCAGCAGCTTCAGGGAGTTGGGAGGCTACACCTTC.

The chain has TRBV5-1 and TRBJ2-4, with TRBD2 as a possible D gene (6 bases). The J call is in doubt because the DNA end fits TRBJ2-7 better. This CDR3 spans 14 amino acids. The germline V gene has CDR1 SGHRS and CDR2 YFSETQ. CDR3 in amino acids: CASSMGTLTYEQYF. In DNA, the CDR3 is TGCGCCAGCAGCATGGGGACTCTCACTTACGAGCAGTACTTC.

This clonotype turned up a few times. The chain is built from TRBV3-1 and TRBJ2-7; TRBD2 aligns across 8 bases. Germline V gene sequence: CDR1 LGHDT, CDR2 YNNKEL (reference sequence). The CDR3 consists of 14 residues. The V gene end was trimmed by 4 bases and the J gene end by 4 bases; junction bases not matched to a gene: 6. Here the CDR3 reads CASSRSGSMYEQYF. The CDR3 nucleotides are TGTGCCAGCAGCCGGAGCGGGAGTATGTACGAGCAGTACTTC.

The chain is built from TRBV5-1 and TRBJ2-1; TRBD2 is a possible D gene (5 bases). Germline-derived CDR1 and CDR2 are SGHRS and YFSETQ. CDR3 length: 13 residues. The V and J ends lost 3 bases and 10 bases respectively, with 14 bases between them. DNA for the CDR3: TGCGCCAGCAGCTGGGTGGGAGAGGGCGAGCAGTTCTTC. Its protein is CASSWVGEGEQFF.

The genes are TRBV3-1 and TRBJ2-1, with 11 bases fitting TRBD2. V shed 4 bases, J shed 4 bases, and the junction held 15 bases outside the gene matches. Germline CDR1 LGHDT, CDR2 YNNKEL (reference sequence). The CDR3 runs 19 residues. CDR3 residues: CASSPTAVSGRAMYNEQFF. The CDR3 DNA is TGTGCCAGCAGCCCCACCGCGGTTAGCGGGAGGGCCATGTACAATGAGCAGTTCTTC.

The J gene is TRBJ1-1, the V gene TRBV20-1; D may be TRBD1 (5 bases). The CDR3 totals 13 residues. Germline V lookup: CDR1 DFQATT, CDR2 SNEGSKA (reference sequence). V lost 5 bases, J lost 3 bases, and 13 bases lay in between. CDR3 region: CSAHDRLYTEAFF. Written as DNA, the CDR3 is TGCAGTGCTCATGACAGACTATACACTGAAGCTTTCTTT.

This chain joins TRBV10-3 and TRBJ2-7; 9 bases fit TRBD1. The CDR3 has 14 amino acids. V lost 7 bases, J lost 1 base, and 5 bases stayed unmatched. Germline CDR1 ENHRY, CDR2 SYGVKD. The CDR3 loop is CAIKGDRGSYEQYF. The DNA of the CDR3 is TGTGCCATCAAGGGCGACAGGGGGTCCTACGAGCAGTACTTC.

This clonotype was seen a few times. This sequence joins TRBV18 and TRBJ2-5; no firm D call. This CDR3 contains 12 residues. The germline V gene has CDR1 KGHSH and CDR2 LQKENI. The V and J ends lost 0 bases and 6 bases respectively, with 5 bases between them. The CDR3 here is CASSPPTQTQYF. CDR3 DNA: TGTGCCAGCTCACCACCTACCCAGACCCAGTACTTC.

This clonotype turned up a few times. The chain couples TRBV27 to TRBJ2-6; 10 nucleotides agree with TRBD1. CDR1 is MNHEY, CDR2 SMNVEV, per germline (reference sequence). The CDR3 loop spans 18 amino acids. The V gene end was trimmed by 5 bases and the J gene end by 0 bases; junction bases not matched to a gene: 7. The CDR3 coding sequence is TGTGCCAGCAGTCTAGACAGGGGGCGAAGCTCTGGGGCCAACGTCCTGACTTTC. This translates into CASSLDRGRSSGANVLTF. The full variable domain, in which reference TRBV27 and TRBJ2-6 provide the parts outside the CDR3, is EAQVTQNPRYLITVTGKKLTVTCSQNMNHEYMSWYRQDPGLGLRQIYYSMNVEVTDKGDVPEGYKVSRKEKRNFPLILESPSPNQTSLYFCASSLDRGRSSGANVLTFGAGSRLTVL.

The chain recombines TRBV27 with TRBJ2-1; D gene unclear. Trimming cost V 6 bases and J 2 bases, with 11 bases left between them. The CDR3 extends over 14 amino acids. Germline CDR1 and CDR2: MNHEY and SMNVEV (reference sequence). CDR3 protein: CASRLILAYNEQFF. In DNA form, the CDR3 reads TGTGCCAGCAGGTTAATACTTGCCTACAATGAGCAGTTCTTC.